This T cell receptor beta chain derives from a study of blood T cell repertoires in COVID-19. As for the study in general: COVID-19 samples, acute and convalescent, were from the United States, Italy and Spain.

Original analysis: Using reference gene primer amplification, nucleated cell counts were estimated. Profiling relied on immunoSEQ multiplex PCR, and the TCRdb table lists in-frame clones only, not all of them. The D gene and trimming were derived from the DNA, and the V and J assignments and clone size from that table. The repertoire includes about 350,000 clones, about 90% of them detected once, and about 2.7% sits in the top ten. The study drew participants aged roughly 18 to 95 years from about two dozen US areas. The study counted Cohort 3 donors as recovered given two negative PCRs, clearance, or symptom resolution. Looked up from germline, CDR1 is SNHLY and CDR2 is FYNNEI. The trim removed 6 bases at V and 8 bases at J, leaving 9 bases unmatched. The CDR3 has 14 amino acids.

Sequencing used PBMCs or T cells enriched from blood (not recorded which). The chain employs TRBV2 and TRBJ1-4, with 7 bases identical to TRBD1. The receptor comes from a young woman who had recovered from COVID-19. This CDR3 is CASRDRWLGEKLFF. As DNA, the CDR3 is TGTGCCAGCAGGGACAGGTGGTTAGGAGAAAAACTGTTTTTT.